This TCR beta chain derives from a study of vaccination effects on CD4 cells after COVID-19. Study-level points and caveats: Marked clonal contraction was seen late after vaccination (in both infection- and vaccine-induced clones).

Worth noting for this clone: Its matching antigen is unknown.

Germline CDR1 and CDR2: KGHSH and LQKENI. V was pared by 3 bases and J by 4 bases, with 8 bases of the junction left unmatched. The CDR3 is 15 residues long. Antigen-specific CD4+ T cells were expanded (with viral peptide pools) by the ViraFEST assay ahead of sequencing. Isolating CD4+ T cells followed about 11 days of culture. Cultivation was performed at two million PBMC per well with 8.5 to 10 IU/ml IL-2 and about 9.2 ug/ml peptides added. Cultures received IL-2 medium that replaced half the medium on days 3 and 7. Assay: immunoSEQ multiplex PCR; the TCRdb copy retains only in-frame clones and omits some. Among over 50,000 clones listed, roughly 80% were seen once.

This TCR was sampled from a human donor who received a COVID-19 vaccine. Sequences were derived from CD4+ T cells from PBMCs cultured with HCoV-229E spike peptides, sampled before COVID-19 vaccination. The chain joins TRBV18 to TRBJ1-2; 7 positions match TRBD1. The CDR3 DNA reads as TGTGCCAGCTCACCGAACACAGGGGAGGGCTATGGCTACACCTTC. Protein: CASSPNTGEGYGYTF. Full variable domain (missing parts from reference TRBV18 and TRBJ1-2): NAGVMQNPRHLVRRRGQEARLRCSPMKGHSHVYWYRQLPEEGLKFMVYLQKENIIDESGMPKERFSAEFPKEGPSILRIQQVVRGDSAAYFCASSPNTGEGYGYTFGSGTRLTVV.